The sequence of this T cell receptor (beta chain) was determined in a study of OX40 agonist ivuxolimab in advanced cancers. Whole-study results and caveats: At 0.1 to 3.0 mg/kg, clonal expansion of CD4+ and CD8+ blood T cells had occurred by week 6.

Profiled with immunoSEQ multiplex PCR; TCRdb holds only in-frame clones, not every one. The table shows 100,000 to 120,000 clones, with approximately 90% occurring only once. Per germline, CDR1 GTSNPN and CDR2 SVGIG (reference sequence). The length of the CDR3 is 12 residues. Deletions cut 4 bases from V and 4 bases from J, with 8 bases between. In regard to this clone: Its antigen is currently unknown.

The TCR originated in an adult with an advanced solid tumor such as melanoma, head and neck, liver or kidney cancer. Material: CD4+ or CD8+ T cells sorted from blood, obtained in a trial of the OX40 agonist ivuxolimab. The chain has TRBV30 and TRBJ1-3, with no clear D. In DNA form, the CDR3 reads TGTGCCTGGACCCCGAGAGGAAACACCATATATTTT. Its translation is CAWTPRGNTIYF.